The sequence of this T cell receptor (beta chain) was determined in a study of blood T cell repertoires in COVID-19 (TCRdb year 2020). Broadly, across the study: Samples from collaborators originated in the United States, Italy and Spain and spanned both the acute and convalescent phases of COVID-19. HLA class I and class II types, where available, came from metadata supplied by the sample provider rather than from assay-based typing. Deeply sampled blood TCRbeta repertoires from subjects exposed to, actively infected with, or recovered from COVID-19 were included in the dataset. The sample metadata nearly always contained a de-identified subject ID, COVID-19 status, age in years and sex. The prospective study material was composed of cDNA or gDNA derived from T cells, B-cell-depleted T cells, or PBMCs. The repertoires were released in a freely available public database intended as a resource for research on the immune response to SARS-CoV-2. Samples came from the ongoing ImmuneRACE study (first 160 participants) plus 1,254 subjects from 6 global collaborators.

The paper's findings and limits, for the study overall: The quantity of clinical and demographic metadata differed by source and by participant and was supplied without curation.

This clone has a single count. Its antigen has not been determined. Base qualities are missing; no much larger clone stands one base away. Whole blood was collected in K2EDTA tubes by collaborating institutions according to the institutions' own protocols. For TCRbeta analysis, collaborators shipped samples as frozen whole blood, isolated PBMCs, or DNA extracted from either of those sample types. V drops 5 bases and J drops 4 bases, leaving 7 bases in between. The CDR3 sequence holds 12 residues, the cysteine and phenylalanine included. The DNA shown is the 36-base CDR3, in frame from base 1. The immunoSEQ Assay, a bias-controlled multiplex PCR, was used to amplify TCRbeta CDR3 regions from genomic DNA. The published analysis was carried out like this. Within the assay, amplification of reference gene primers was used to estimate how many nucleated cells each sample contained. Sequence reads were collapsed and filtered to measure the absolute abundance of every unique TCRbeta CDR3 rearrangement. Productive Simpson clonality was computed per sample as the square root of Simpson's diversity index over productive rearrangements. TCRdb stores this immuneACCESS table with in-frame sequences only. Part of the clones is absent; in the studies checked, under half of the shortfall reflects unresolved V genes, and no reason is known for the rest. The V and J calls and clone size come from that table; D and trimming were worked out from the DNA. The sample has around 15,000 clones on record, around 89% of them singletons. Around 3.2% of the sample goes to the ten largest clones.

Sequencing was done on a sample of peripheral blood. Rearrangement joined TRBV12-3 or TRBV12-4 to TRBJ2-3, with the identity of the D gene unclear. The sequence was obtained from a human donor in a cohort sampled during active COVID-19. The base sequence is TGTGCCAGCAGTCCGTATCCAGATACGCAGTATTTT. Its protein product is CASSPYPDTQYF.